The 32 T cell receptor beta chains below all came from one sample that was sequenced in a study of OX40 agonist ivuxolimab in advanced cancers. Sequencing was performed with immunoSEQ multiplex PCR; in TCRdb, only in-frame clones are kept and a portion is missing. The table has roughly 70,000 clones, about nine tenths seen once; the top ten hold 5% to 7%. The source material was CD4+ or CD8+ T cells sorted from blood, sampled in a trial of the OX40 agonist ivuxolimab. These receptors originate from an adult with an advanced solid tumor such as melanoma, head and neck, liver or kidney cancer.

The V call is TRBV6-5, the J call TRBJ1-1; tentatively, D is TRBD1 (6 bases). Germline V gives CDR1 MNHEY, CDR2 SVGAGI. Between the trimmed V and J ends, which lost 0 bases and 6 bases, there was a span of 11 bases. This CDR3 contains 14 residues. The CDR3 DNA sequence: TGTGCCAGCAGTTACTCGACGGGGGCGGCTGAAGCTTTCTTT. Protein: CASSYSTGAAEAFF.

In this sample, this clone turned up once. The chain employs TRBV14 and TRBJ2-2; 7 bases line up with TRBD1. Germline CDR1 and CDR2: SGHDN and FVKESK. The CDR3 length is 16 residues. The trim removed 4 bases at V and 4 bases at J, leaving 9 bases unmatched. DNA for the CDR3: TGTGCCAGCAGCCCGGGACAGATGTTACTCACCGGGGAGCTGTTTTTT. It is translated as CASSPGQMLLTGELFF.

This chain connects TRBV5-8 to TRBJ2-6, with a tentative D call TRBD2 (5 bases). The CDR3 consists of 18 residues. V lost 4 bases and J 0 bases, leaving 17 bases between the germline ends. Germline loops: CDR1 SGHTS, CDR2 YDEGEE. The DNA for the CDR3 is TGTGCCAGCAGCCGCCGGGATCCCCTAAGCTCTGGGGCCAACGTCCTGACTTTC. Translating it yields CASSRRDPLSSGANVLTF.

CDR3 sequence reads: CASGGDNEQFF. The CDR3 bases are TGTGCTAGTGGGGGAGACAATGAGCAGTTCTTC. The chain joins TRBV12-5 to TRBJ2-1; D might be TRBD2 (5 bases). CDR3 length: 11 residues. The V gene lost 6 bases and the J gene lost 5 bases, with 5 bases spanning the gap. Germline CDR1 and CDR2: LGHNT and FRNRAP.

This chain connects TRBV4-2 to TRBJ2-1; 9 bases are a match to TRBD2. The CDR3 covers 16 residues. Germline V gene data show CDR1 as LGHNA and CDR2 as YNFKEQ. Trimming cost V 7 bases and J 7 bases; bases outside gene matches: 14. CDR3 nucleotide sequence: TGTGCCAGCACCGAAGATCTGGGCGGGGGGGCAAATGAGCAGTTCTTC. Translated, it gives CASTEDLGGGANEQFF.

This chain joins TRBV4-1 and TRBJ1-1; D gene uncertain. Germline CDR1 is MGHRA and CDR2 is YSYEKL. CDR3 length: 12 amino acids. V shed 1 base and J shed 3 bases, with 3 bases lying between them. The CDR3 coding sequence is TGCGCCAGCAGCCAAGGGGACACTGAAGCTTTCTTT. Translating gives CASSQGDTEAFF.

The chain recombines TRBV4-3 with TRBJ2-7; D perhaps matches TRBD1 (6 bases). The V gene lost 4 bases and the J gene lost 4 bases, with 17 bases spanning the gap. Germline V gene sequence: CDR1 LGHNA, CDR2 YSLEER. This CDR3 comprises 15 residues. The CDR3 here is CASSLLPGTQYEQYF. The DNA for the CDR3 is TGCGCCAGCAGCCTTTTACCCGGGACACAGTACGAGCAGTACTTC.

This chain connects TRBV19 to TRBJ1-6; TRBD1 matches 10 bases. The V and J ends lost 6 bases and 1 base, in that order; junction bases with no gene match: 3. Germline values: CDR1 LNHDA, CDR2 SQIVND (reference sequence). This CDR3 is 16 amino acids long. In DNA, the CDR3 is TGTGCCAGTAGGTGGACAGGGGGATCCTATAATTCACCCCTCCACTTT. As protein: CASRWTGGSYNSPLHF.

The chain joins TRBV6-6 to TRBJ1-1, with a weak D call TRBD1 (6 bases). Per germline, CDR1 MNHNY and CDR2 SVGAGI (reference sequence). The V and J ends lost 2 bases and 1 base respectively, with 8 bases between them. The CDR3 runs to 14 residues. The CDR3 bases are TGTGCCAGCAGTTACACAGGGACGAACACTGAAGCTTTCTTT. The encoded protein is CASSYTGTNTEAFF.

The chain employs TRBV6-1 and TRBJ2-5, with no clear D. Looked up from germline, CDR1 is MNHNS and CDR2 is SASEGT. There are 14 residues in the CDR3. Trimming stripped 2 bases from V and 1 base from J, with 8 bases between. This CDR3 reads CASSEYETQETQYF. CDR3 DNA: TGTGCCAGCAGTGAATATGAGACCCAAGAGACCCAGTACTTC.

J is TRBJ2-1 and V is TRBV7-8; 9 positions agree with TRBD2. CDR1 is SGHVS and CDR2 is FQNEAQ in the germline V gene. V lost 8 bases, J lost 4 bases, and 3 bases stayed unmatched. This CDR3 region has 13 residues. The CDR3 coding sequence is TGTGCCAGCTTAGCGGGGGATTACAATGAGCAGTTCTTC. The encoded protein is CASLAGDYNEQFF.

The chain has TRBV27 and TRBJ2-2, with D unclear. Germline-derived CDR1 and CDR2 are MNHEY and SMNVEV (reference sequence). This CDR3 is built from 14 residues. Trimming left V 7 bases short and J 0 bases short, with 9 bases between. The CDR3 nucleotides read TGTGCCAGCAATGAATACGCGAACACCGGGGAGCTGTTTTTT. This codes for CASNEYANTGELFF.

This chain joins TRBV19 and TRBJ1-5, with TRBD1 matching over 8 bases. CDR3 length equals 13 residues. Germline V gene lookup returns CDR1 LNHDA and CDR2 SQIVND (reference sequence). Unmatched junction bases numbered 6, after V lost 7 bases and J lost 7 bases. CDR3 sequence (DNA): TGTGCCAGTACTACAGGGGGTTGGCAGCCCCAGCATTTT. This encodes CASTTGGWQPQHF.

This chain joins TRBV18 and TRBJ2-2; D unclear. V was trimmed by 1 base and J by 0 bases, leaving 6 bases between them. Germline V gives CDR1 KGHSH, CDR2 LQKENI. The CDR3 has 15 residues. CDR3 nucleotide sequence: TGTGCCAGCTCACCACGCAGTCCGAACACCGGGGAGCTGTTTTTT. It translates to CASSPRSPNTGELFF.

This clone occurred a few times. The CDR3 bases are TGTGCCAGCAGCGGGGGGACTGGGCAGCCCCAGCATTTT. It is translated as CASSGGTGQPQHF. This chain connects TRBV9 to TRBJ1-5; TRBD1 is a possible D gene (5 bases). With 3 bases removed from V and 7 bases from J, the gap between germline ends came to 11 bases. The CDR3 is 13 residues long. The germline V gene encodes CDR1 SGDLS and CDR2 YYNGEE.

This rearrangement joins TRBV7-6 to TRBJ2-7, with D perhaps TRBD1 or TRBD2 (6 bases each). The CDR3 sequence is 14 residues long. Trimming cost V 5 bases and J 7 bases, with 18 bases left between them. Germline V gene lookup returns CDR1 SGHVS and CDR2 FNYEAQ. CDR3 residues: CASSTGTGTREQYF. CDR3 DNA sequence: TGTGCCAGCAGCACAGGGACTGGAACCAGGGAGCAGTACTTC.

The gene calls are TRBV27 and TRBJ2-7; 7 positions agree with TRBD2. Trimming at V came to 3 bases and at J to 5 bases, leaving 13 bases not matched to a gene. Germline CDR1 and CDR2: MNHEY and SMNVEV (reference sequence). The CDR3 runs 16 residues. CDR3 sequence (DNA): TGTGCCAGCAGTTTGCTACCGGGACTAATAATCCACGAGCAGTACTTC. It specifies CASSLLPGLIIHEQYF.

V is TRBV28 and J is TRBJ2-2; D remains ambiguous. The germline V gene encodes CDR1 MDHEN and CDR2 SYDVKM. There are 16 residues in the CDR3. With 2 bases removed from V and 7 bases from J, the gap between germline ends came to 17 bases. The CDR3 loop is CASSLRSASDSGELFF. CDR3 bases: TGTGCCAGCAGTTTAAGATCGGCAAGCGATAGCGGGGAGCTGTTTTTT. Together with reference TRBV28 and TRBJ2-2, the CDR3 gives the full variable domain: DVKVTQSSRYLVKRTGEKVFLECVQDMDHENMFWYRQDPGLGLRLIYFSYDVKMKEKGDIPEGYSVSREKKERFSLILESASTNQTSMYLCASSLRSASDSGELFFGEGSRLTVL.

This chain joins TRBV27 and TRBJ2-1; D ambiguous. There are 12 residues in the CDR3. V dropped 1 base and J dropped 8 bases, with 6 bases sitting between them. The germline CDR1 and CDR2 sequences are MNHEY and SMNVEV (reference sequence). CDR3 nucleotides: TGTGCCAGCAGTTTATACGGCGATGAGCAGTTCTTC. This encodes CASSLYGDEQFF.

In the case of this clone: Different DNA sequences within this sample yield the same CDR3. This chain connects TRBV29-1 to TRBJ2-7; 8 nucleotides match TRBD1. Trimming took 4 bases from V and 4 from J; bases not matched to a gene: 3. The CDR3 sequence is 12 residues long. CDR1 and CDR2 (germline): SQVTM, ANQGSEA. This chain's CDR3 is CSVGQGAYEQYF. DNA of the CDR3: TGCAGCGTTGGGCAGGGGGCTTACGAGCAGTACTTC.

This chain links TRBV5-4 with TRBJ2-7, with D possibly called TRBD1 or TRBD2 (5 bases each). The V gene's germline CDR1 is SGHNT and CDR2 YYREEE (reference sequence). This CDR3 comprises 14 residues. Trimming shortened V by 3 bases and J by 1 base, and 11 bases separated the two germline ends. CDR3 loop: CASSWGTGSYEQYF. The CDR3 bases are TGTGCCAGCAGCTGGGGGACCGGTTCCTACGAGCAGTACTTC.

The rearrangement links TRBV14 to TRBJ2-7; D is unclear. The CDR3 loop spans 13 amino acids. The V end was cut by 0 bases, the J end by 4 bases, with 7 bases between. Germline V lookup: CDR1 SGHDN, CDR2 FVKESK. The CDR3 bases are TGTGCCAGCAGCCAAGATCTTCTTTACGAGCAGTACTTC. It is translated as CASSQDLLYEQYF.

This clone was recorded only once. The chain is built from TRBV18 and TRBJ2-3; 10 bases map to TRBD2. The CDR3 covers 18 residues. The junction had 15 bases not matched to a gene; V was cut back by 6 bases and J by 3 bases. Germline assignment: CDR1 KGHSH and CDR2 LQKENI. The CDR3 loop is CASSGLAVLVGSTDTQYF. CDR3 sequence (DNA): TGTGCCAGCTCCGGACTAGCGGTATTAGTGGGGTCGACAGATACGCAGTATTTT.

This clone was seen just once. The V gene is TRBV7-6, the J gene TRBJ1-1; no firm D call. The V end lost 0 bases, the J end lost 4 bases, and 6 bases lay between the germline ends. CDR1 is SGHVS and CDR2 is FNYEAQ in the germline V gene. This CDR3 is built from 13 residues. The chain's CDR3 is CASSLAIGTEAFF. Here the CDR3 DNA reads TGTGCCAGCAGCTTAGCGATAGGCACTGAAGCTTTCTTT.

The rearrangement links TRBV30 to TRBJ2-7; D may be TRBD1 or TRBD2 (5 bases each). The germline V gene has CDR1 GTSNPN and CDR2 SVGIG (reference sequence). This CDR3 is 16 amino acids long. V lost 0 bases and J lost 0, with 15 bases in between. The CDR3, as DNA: TGTGCCTGGAGTGTAGGCACTGGGGGATTCTCCTACGAGCAGTACTTC. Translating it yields CAWSVGTGGFSYEQYF. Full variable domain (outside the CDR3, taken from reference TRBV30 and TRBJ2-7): SQTIHQWPATLVQPVGSPLSLECTVEGTSNPNLYWYRQAAGRGLQLLFYSVGIGQISSEVPQNLSASRPQDRQFILSSKKLLLSDSGFYLCAWSVGTGGFSYEQYFGPGTRLTVT.

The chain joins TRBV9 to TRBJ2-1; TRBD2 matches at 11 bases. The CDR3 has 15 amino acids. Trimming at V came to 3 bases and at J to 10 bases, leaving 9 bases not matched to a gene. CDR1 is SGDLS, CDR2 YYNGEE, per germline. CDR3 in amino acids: CASSAPTSGAGEQFF. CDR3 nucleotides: TGTGCCAGCAGCGCCCCGACTAGCGGGGCAGGGGAGCAGTTCTTC.

CDR3 region: CASSFLSSNGEQYF. The CDR3 bases are TGTGCCAGCAGCTTCCTCTCTAGCAACGGCGAGCAGTACTTC. The chain has TRBV11-2 and TRBJ2-7; a weak D match, TRBD2 (5 bases). Germline assignment: CDR1 SGHAT and CDR2 FQNNGV. The CDR3 sequence is 14 residues long. Trimming took off 3 bases at V and 6 bases at J, with 15 bases between the two ends.

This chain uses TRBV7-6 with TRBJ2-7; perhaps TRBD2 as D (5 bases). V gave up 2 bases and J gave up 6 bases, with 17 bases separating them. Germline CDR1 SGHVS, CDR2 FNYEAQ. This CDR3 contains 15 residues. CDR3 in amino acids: CASSLSYEGSGEQYF. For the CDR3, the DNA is TGTGCCAGCAGCTTATCGTACGAGGGTTCGGGCGAGCAGTACTTC.

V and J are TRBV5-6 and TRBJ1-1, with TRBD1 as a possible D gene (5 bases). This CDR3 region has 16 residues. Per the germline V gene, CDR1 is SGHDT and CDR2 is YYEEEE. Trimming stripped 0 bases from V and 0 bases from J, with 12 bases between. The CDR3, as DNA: TGTGCCAGCAGCTTGGACGGGGGGTGGATGAACACTGAAGCTTTCTTT. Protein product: CASSLDGGWMNTEAFF. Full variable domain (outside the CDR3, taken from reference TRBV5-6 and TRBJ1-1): DAGVTQSPTHLIKTRGQQVTLRCSPKSGHDTVSWYQQALGQGPQFIFQYYEEEERQRGNFPDRFSGHQFPNYSSELNVNALLLGDSALYLCASSLDGGWMNTEAFFGQGTRLTVV.

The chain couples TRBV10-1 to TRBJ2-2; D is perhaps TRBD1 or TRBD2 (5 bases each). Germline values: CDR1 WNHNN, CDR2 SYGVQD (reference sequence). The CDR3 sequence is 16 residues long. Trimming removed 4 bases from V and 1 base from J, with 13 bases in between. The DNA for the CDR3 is TGCGCCAGCAGTGGAACCGGGACGTTGAACACCGGGGAGCTGTTTTTT. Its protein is CASSGTGTLNTGELFF.

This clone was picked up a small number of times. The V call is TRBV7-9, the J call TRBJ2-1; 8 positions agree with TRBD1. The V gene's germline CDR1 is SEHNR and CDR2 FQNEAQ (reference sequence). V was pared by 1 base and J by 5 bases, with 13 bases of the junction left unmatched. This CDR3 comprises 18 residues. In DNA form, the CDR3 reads TGTGCCAGCAGCTTAGAGGACTACGACAGGGGTTTCAACAATGAGCAGTTCTTC. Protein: CASSLEDYDRGFNNEQFF.

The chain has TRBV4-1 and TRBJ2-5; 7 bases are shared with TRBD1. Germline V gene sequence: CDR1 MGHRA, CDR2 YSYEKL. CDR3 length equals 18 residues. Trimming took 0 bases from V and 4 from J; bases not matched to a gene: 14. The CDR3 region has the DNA TGCGCCAGCAGCCAAGATCCCGACAGGGTCCCAGGGGGAGAGACCCAGTACTTC. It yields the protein CASSQDPDRVPGGETQYF.